The T cell receptor beta chain described here comes from a study of CD8 T cells in ankylosing spondylitis. Study-level points and caveats: There was a TCR beta motif, made of several highly homologous variants, that appeared characteristic of ankylosing spondylitis blood. Reactive arthritis synovial fluid and blood were previously reported to contain some motif variants.

After removal of 8 bases from V and 3 bases from J, the junction contained 2 bases not matched to a gene. This CDR3 region has 12 residues. Per the germline V gene, CDR1 is SQVTM and CDR2 is ANQGSEA. TCRdb reprocessed the 5' RACE reads with MiXCR, giving one entry per CDR3 protein. The table records roughly 130,000 distinct CDR3 sequences, 6% to 8.5% of them present only once. This clonotype was detected many times. Antigen specificity is unknown. The J gene is TRBJ2-1, the V gene TRBV29-1; 9 nucleotides agree with TRBD1. Sequencing was done on a sample of blood, either unsorted or a sorted T cell fraction (not recorded which). The receptor comes from a male donor with ankylosing spondylitis or in good health (not recorded which). The CDR3 nucleotides read TGCAGCTCGACAGGGGGCTACAATGAGCAGTTCTTC. Protein: CSSTGGYNEQFF.